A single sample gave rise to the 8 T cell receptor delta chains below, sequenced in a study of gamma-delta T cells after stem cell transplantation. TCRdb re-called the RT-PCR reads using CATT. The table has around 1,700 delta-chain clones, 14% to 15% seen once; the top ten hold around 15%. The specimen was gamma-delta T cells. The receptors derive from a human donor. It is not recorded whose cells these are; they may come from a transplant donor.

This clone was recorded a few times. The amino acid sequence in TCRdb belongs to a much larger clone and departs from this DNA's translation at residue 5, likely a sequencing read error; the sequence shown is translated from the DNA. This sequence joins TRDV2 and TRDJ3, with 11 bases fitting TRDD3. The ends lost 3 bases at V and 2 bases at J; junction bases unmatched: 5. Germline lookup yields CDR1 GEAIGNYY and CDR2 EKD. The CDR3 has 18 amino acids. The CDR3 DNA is TGTGCCTGTGACGGAGTACTGGGGGATACCTGGGACACCCGACAGATGTTTTTC. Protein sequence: CACDGVLGDTWDTRQMFF.

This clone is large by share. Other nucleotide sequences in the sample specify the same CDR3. The CDR3 nucleotides read TGTGCTCTTGGGGAAAAGGCGGGACTTCCTACCCGTACTGGGGGATACCGGGTCGCCGATAAACTCATCTTT. Translation gives CALGEKAGLPTRTGGYRVADKLIF. V usage is TRDV1 and J usage is TRDJ1, with TRDD3 matching 12 bases. The CDR3 consists of 24 residues. The J segment lost 3 bases and the V segment lost 2 bases, leaving 28 bases of the junction unmatched. Germline CDR1 TSWWSYY, CDR2 QGS.

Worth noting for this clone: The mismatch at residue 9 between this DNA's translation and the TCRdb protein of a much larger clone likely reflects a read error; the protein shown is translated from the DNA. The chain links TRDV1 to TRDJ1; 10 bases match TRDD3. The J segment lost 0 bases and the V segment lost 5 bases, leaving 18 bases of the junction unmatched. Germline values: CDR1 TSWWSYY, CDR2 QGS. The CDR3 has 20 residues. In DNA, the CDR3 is TGTGCTCTTGGGATTCCACCAGACATACTGGGGGATCTTTACACCGATAAACTCATCTTT. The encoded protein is CALGIPPDILGDLYTDKLIF.

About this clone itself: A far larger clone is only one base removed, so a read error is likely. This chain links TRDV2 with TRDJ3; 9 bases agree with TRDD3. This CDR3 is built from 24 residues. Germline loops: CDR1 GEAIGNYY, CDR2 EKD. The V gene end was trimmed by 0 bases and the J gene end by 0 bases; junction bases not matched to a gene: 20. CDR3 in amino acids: CACDTVRTVYTGGPSSWDTRQMFF. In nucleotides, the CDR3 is TGTGCCTGTGACACCGTACGTACGGTTTACACTGGGGGACCTAGCTCCTGGGACACCCGACAGATGTTTTTC.

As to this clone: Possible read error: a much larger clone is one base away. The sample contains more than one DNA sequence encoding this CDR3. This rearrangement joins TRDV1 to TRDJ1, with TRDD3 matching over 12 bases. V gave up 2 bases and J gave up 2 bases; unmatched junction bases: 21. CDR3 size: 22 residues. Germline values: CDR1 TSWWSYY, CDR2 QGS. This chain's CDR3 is CALGESPSTSLGDTVGTDKLIF. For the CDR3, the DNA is TGTGCTCTTGGGGAATCCCCCTCTACCTCACTGGGGGATACCGTGGGTACCGATAAACTCATCTTT.

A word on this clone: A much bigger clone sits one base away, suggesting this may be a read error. The CDR3 coding sequence is TGTGCCTGTGACACCGGGGGAACCACCCGCTCCTGGGACACCCGACAGACGTTTTTC. Its translation is CACDTGGTTRSWDTRQTFF. The chain uses TRDV2 and TRDJ3; maybe TRDD3 (6 bases). Germline lookup yields CDR1 GEAIGNYY and CDR2 EKD. The CDR3 loop spans 19 amino acids.

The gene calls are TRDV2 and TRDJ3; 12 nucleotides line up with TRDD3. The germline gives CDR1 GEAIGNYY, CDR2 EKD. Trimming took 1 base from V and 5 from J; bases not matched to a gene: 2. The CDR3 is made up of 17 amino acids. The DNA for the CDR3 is TGTGCCTGTGACACACTGGGGGATACCAGGGACACCCGACAGATGTTTTTC. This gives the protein CACDTLGDTRDTRQMFF.

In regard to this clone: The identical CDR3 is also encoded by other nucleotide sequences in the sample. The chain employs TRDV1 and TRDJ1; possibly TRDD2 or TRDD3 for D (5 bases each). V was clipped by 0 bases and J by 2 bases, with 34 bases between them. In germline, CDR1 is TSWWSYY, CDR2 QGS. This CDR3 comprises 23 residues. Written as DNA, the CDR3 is TGTGCTCTTGGGGAACTCCAAGCCCGGTTGCGTACTGGAGGCCTTCGCCCAACCGATAAACTCATCTTT. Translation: CALGELQARLRTGGLRPTDKLIF.